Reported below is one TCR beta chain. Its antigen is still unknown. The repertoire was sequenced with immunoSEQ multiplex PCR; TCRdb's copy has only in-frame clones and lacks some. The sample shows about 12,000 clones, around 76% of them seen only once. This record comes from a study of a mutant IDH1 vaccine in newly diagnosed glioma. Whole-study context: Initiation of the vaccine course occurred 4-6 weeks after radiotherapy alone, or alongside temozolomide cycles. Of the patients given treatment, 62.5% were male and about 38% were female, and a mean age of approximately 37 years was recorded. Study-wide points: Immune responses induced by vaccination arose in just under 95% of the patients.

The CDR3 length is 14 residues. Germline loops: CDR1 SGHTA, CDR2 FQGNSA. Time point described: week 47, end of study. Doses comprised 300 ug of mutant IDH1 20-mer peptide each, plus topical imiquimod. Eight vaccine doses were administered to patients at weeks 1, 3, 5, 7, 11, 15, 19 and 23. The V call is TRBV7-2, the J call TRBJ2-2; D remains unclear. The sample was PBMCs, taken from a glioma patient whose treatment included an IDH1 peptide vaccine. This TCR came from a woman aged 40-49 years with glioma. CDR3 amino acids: CATSTDLGSGELFF. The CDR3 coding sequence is TGTGCGACCAGCACCGATCTCGGATCCGGGGAGCTGTTTTTT.